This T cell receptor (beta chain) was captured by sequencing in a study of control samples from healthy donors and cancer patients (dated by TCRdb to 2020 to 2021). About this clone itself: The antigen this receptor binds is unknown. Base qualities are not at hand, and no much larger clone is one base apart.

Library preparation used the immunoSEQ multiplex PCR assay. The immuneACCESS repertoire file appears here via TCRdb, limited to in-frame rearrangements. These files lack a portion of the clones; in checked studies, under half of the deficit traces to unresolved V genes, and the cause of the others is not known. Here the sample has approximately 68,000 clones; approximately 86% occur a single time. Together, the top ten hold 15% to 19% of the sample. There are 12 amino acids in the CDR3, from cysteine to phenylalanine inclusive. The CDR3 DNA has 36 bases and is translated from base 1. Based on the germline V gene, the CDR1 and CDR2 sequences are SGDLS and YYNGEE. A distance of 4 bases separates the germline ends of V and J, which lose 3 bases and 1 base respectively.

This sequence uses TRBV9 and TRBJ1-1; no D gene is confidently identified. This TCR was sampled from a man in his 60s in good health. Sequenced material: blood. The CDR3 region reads CASSAQNTEAFF. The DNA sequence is TGTGCCAGCAGCGCCCAGAACACTGAAGCTTTCTTT.